This T cell receptor beta chain stems from a study of T cells in Graves' hyperthyroidism and ophthalmopathy. The V end was cut by 3 bases, the J end by 0 bases, with 7 bases between. This CDR3 region has 13 residues. Per the germline V gene, CDR1 is DFQATT and CDR2 is SNEGSKA (reference sequence). From RNA transcripts, TCR beta CDR3 regions were amplified. First-round RT-PCR of the TCR CDR3 relied on the HTBI primer set. Each CDR3 protein gets one entry after TCRdb re-called the multiplex PCR reads with MiXCR. This sample has fewer than 600,000 distinct CDR3 sequences, with around 15% found just once. This clonotype was detected many times.

Sequences were obtained from blood. This TCR was sampled from a woman in her 40s with Graves' hyperthyroidism. The V call is TRBV20-1, the J call TRBJ2-3, with D possibly TRBD1 on 5 matching bases. The CDR3 DNA follows: TGCAGTGCTAGTCCAGGGAGCACAGATACGCAGTATTTT. It encodes CSASPGSTDTQYF.